The source of this T cell receptor beta chain is a study of T cell responses to AZD1222 COVID-19 vaccine. General study points: There were mostly white British donors and more females than males, and clonal diversity was possibly underestimated. Vaccination with two AZD1222 doses was followed by a rise in Spike-specific TCR breadth and depth. Baseline seropositivity occurred in only six AZD1222 recipients.

This table comes from immunoSEQ multiplex PCR, and its TCRdb copy is limited to in-frame clones, with some not included. The sample lists 80,000 to 130,000 clones; approximately 87% were seen once. The germline gives CDR1 SGHTA, CDR2 FQGNSA. This CDR3 contains 14 residues. Trimming took 5 bases from V and 6 from J, leaving 15 bases between them. Regarding this clone: The target antigen is unknown.

The input for sequencing was peripheral blood, taken on day 0 of AZD1222 vaccination. The chain couples TRBV7-2 to TRBJ2-3; the D gene could be TRBD1 or TRBD2 (5 bases each). This clonotype was sampled from an adult in good health. For the CDR3, the DNA is TGTGCCAGCAGCCCCCTTAGGGGCGGGGATACGCAGTATTTT. Translation gives CASSPLRGGDTQYF.